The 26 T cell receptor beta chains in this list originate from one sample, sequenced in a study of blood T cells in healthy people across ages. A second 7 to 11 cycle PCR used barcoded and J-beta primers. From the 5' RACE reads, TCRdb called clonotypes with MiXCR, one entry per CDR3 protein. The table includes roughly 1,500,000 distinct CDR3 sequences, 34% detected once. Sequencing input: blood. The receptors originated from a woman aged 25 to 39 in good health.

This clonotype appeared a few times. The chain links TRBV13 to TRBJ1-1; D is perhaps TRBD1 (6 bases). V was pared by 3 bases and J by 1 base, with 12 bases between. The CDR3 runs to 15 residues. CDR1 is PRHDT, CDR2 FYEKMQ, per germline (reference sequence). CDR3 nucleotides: TGTGCCAGCAGCTTCATCACAGGGCCGAACACTGAAGCTTTCTTT. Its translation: CASSFITGPNTEAFF.

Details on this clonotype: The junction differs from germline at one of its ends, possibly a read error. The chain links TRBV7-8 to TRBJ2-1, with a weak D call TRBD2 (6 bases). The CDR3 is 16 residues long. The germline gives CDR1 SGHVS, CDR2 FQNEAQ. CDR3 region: CASSLARAGGYNEQCF. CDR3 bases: TGTGCCAGCAGCTTAGCGCGAGCGGGCGGATACAATGAGCAGTGCTTC.

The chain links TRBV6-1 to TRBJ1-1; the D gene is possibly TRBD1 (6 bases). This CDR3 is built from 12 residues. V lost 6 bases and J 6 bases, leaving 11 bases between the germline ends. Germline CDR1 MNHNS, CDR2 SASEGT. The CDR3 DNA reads TGTGCCAGCAGAGCCGGGACACCTGAAGCTTTCTTT. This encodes CASRAGTPEAFF.

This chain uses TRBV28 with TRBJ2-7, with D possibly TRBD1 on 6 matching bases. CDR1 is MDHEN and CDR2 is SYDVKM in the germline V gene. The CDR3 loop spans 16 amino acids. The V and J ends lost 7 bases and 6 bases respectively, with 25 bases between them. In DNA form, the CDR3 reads TGTGCCAGCAACCCCCACAGGGTCTCGATTACGGCCGAGCAGTACTTC. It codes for CASNPHRVSITAEQYF.

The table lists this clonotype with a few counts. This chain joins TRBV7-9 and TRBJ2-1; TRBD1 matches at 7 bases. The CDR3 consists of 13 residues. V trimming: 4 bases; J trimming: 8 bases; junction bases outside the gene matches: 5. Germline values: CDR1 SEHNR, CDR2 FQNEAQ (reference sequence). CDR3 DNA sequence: TGTGCCAGCAGCTCCCCCGGACAGGATGAGCAGTTCTTC. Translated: CASSSPGQDEQFF.

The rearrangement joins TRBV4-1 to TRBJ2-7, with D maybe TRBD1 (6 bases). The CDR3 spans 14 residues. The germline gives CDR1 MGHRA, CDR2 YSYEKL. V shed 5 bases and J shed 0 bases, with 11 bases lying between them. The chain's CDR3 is CASSEWDNSYEQYF. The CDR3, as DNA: TGCGCCAGCAGCGAATGGGACAACTCCTACGAGCAGTACTTC.

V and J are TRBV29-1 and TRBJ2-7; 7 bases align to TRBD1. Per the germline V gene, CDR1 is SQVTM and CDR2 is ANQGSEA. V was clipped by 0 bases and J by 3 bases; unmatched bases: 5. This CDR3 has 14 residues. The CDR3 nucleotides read TGCAGCGTTGAAGATCGACAGGGTAGCTACGAGCAGTACTTC. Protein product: CSVEDRQGSYEQYF.

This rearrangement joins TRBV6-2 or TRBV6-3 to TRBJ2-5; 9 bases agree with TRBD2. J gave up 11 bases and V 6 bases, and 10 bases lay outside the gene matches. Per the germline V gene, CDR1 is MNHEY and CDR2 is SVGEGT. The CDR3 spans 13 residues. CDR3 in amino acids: CASRLAGIYEQYF. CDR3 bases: TGTGCCAGCAGGCTAGCGGGGATCTATGAGCAGTACTTC.

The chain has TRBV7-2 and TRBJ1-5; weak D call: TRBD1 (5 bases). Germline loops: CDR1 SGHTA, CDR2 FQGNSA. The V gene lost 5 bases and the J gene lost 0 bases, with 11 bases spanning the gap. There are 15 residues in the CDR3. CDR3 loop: CASSQETASNQPQHF. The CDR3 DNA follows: TGTGCCAGCAGCCAAGAGACAGCTAGCAATCAGCCCCAGCATTTT.

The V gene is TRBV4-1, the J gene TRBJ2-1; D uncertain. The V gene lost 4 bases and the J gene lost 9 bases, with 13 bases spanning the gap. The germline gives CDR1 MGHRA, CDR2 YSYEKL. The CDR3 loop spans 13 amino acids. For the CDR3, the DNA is TGCGCCAGCAGCCCCCATACTCCCGGTGAGCAGTTCTTC. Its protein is CASSPHTPGEQFF.

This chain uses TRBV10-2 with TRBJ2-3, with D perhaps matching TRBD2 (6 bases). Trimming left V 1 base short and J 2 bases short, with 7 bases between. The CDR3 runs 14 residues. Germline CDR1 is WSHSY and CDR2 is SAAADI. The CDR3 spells CASSEWGDTDTQYF. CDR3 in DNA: TGCGCCAGCAGTGAGTGGGGGGACACAGATACGCAGTATTTT.

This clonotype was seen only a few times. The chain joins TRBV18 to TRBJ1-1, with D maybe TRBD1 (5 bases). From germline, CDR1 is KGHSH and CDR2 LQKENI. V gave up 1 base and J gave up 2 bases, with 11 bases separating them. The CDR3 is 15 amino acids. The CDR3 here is CASSPRQPANTEAFF. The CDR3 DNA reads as TGTGCCAGCTCACCACGACAGCCCGCAAACACTGAAGCTTTCTTT.

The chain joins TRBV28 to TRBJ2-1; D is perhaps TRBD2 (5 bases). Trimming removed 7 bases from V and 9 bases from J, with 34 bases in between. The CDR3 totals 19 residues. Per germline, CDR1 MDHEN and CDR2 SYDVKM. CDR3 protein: CASTPVDMRSNRGGSEQFF. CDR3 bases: TGTGCCAGCACCCCGGTCGACATGAGATCGAATCGGGGTGGCAGTGAGCAGTTCTTC. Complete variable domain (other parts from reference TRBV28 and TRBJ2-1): DVKVTQSSRYLVKRTGEKVFLECVQDMDHENMFWYRQDPGLGLRLIYFSYDVKMKEKGDIPEGYSVSREKKERFSLILESASTNQTSMYLCASTPVDMRSNRGGSEQFFGPGTRLTVL.

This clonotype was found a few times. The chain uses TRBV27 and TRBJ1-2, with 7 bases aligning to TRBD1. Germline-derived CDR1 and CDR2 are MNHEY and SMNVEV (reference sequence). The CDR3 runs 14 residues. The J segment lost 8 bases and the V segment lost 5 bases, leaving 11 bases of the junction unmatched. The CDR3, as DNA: TGTGCCAGCAGTCCCCTGACAGGGAGGGGCGGCTACACCTTC. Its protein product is CASSPLTGRGGYTF.

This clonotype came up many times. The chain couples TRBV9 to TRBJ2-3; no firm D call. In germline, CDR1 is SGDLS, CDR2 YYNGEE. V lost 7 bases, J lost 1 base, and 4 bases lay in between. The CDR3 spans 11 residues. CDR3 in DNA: TGTGCCAGCGGACGCACAGATACGCAGTATTTT. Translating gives CASGRTDTQYF.

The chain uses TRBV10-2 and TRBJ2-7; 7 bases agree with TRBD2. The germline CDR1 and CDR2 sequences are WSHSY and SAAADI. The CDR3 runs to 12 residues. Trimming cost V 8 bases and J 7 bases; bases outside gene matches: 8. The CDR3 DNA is TGCGCCAGCCAAGCGGGGCGGGGGGAGCAGTACTTC. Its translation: CASQAGRGEQYF.

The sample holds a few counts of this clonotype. The CDR3 here is CAISESLGGGNTEAFF. The CDR3 DNA is TGTGCCATCAGTGAGTCCCTGGGGGGAGGGAACACTGAAGCTTTCTTT. The chain recombines TRBV10-3 with TRBJ1-1, with D perhaps TRBD1 (5 bases). Trimming stripped 0 bases from V and 1 base from J, with 12 bases between. CDR3 length: 16 residues. Per germline, CDR1 ENHRY and CDR2 SYGVKD.

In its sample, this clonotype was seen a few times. The CDR3 nucleotides are TGCGCCAGCAGCCAAGCCGGGACGGGCAATCAGCCCCAGCATTTT. It specifies CASSQAGTGNQPQHF. V and J are TRBV4-1 and TRBJ1-5; perhaps TRBD1 as D (5 bases). This CDR3 has 15 amino acids. Germline CDR1 MGHRA, CDR2 YSYEKL. V was shortened by 1 base and J by 2 bases, with 9 bases between the two germline ends.

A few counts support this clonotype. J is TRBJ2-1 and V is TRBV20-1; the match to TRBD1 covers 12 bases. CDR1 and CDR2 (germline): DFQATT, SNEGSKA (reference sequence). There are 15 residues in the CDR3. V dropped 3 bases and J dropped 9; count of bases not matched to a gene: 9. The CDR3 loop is CSASYRDRGRVEQFF. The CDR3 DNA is TGCAGTGCTAGTTATAGGGACAGGGGGCGAGTTGAGCAGTTCTTC.

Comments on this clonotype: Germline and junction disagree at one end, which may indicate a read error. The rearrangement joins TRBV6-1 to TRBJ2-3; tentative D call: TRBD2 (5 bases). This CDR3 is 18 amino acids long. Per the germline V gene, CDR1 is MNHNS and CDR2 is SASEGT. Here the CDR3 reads CVSRPLALVGMTADTQYF. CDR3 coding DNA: TGTGTCAGCAGACCGCTAGCCTTGGTAGGGATGACGGCAGATACGCAGTATTTT.

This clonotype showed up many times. CDR3 residues: CASSKSFRVLGSYNEQFF. CDR3 sequence (DNA): TGTGCCAGCAGCAAGAGTTTTCGGGTGCTAGGCTCCTACAATGAGCAGTTCTTC. The chain combines TRBV9 with TRBJ2-1; D is unclear. This CDR3 contains 18 residues. From germline, CDR1 is SGDLS and CDR2 YYNGEE. V was cut by 4 bases and J by 0 bases, with 20 bases left in between.

This CDR3 is CSAKQGPTDTQYF. CDR3 DNA sequence: TGCAGTGCAAAGCAGGGGCCCACAGATACGCAGTATTTT. V gene TRBV20-1 combines with J gene TRBJ2-3, with TRBD1 as a possible D gene (6 bases). Trimming left V 6 bases short and J 2 bases short, with 12 bases between. The CDR3 has 13 amino acids. Germline CDR1 is DFQATT and CDR2 is SNEGSKA (reference sequence).

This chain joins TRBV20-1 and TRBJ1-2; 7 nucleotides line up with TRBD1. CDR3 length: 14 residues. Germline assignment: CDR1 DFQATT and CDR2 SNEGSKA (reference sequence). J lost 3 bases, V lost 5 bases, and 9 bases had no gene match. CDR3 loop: CSAPVGTDHYGYTF. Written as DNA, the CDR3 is TGCAGTGCTCCCGTGGGGACAGATCACTATGGCTACACCTTC.

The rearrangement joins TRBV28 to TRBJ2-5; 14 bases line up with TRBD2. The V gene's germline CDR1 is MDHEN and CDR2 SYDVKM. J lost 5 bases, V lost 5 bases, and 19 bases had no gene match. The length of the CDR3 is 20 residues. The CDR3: CASSPGYPGLAGELGETQYF. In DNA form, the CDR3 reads TGTGCCAGCAGTCCGGGCTATCCGGGACTAGCGGGAGAGTTGGGGGAGACCCAGTACTTC.

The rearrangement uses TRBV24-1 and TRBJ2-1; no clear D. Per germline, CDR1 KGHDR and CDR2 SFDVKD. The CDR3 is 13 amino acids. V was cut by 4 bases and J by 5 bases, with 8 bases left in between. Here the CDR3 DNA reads TGTGCCACCAGTGACCTCAGGCACAATGAGCAGTTCTTC. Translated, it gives CATSDLRHNEQFF.

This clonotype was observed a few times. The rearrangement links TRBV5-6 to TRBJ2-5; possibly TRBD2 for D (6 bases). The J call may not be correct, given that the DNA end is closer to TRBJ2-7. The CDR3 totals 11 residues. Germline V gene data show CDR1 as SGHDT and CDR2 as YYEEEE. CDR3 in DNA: TGTGCCGGTATCCGGGGGTGCGAGCAGTACTTC. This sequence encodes CAGIRGCEQYF.